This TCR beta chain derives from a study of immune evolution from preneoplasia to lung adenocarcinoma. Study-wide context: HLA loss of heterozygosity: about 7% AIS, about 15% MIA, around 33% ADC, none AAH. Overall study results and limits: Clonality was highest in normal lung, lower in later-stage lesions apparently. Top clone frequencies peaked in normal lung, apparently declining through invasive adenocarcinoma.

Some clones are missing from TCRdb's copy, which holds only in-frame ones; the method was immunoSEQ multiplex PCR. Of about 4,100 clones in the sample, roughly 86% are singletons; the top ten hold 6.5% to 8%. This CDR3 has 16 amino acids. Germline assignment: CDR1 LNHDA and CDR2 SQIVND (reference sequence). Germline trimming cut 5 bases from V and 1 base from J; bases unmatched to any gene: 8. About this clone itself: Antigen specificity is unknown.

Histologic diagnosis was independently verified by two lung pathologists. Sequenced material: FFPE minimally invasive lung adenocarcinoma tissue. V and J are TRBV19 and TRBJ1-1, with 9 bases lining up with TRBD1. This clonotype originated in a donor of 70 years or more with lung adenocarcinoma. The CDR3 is CASSPITQGANTEAFF. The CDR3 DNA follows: TGTGCCAGTAGTCCCATCACACAGGGGGCGAACACTGAAGCTTTCTTT.